The rows below give T cell receptor beta chains drawn from one sample of a study of T cells after yellow fever vaccination. One entry per CDR3 protein, called by TCRdb with MiXCR from the 5' RACE reads. The sample has 78,000 or so distinct CDR3 sequences, about 7.2% seen once. Sample: CD8+ T cells sorted from PBMCs, taken more than 8 days after the first yellow fever vaccination. The receptors here all came from a man younger than 35 who received the YFV17D yellow fever vaccine. The CDR3 runs from the conserved cysteine through the conserved F or W. Fields, in order: D gene, V gene, J gene, clone size, CDR3 protein, CDR3 DNA. A D gene is named only where the DNA matches it firmly. Rows may omit the clone size; those that give it use once, few, many or a size class.

TRBD1	TRBV2	TRBJ2-2	many	CATWAGQGGTGELFF	TGTGCCACCTGGGCGGGACAGGGGGGGACCGGGGAGCTGTTTTTT
-	TRBV7-3	TRBJ2-5	many	CASSLSPFVGGKETQYF	TGTGCCAGCAGCTTATCCCCTTTCGTTGGAGGGAAAGAGACCCAGTACTTC
-	TRBV7-9	TRBJ2-2	many	CASSSARGANTGELFF	TGTGCCAGCAGCTCCGCTAGGGGAGCGAACACCGGGGAGCTGTTTTTT
TRBD1	TRBV7-8	TRBJ2-3	few	CASSPQGFTDTQYF	TGTGCCAGCAGCCCACAGGGGTTCACAGATACGCAGTATTTT
-	TRBV3-1	TRBJ1-2	many	CASRHAGEHGYTF	TGTGCCAGCAGACACGCAGGGGAACATGGCTACACCTTC
-	TRBV19	TRBJ2-6	-	CASEAGGSGANVLTF	TGTGCCAGTGAGGCCGGGGGCTCTGGGGCCAACGTCCTGACTTTC
-	TRBV29-1	TRBJ1-2	many	CSVEDSHGYGYTF	TGCAGCGTTGAAGACAGCCACGGCTATGGCTACACCTTC
TRBD2	TRBV11-2	TRBJ2-5	few	CASSSGLAGEETQYF	TGTGCCAGCAGCTCGGGACTAGCGGGGGAGGAGACCCAGTACTTC
-	TRBV28	TRBJ2-2	many	CASSLAGSGELFF	TGTGCCAGCAGTTTGGCAGGGTCCGGGGAGCTGTTTTTT
-	TRBV27	TRBJ2-3	-	CASSPLTPSTDTQYF	TGTGCCAGCAGTCCCCTTACACCGAGCACAGATACGCAGTATTTT
TRBD2	TRBV12-3/TRBV12-4	TRBJ2-3	-	CASSRDWASGGATDTQYF	TGTGCCAGCAGTCGCGACTGGGCTAGCGGGGGGGCTACAGATACGCAGTATTTT
TRBD1	TRBV4-1	TRBJ2-1	many	CASSDGSRGPYNEQFF	TGCGCCAGCAGCGACGGGAGCAGGGGGCCCTACAATGAGCAGTTCTTC
-	TRBV7-6	TRBJ2-3	many	CASSLGATQYF	TGTGCCAGCAGCTTAGGTGCGACGCAGTATTTT
TRBD2	TRBV9	TRBJ2-1	-	CASSFSGVPNEQFF	TGTGCCAGCAGCTTCAGCGGGGTTCCAAATGAGCAGTTCTTC
-	TRBV2	TRBJ2-7	-	CASSGVGGYEQYF	TGTGCCAGCAGTGGAGTAGGGGGGTACGAGCAGTACTTC
-	TRBV7-6	TRBJ1-5	many	CASIWGARTLSRPQHF	TGTGCCAGCATCTGGGGGGCTCGTACCCTCTCGAGGCCCCAGCATTTT
TRBD2	TRBV9	TRBJ2-2	few	CASSAAGGPETGELFF	TGTGCCAGCAGCGCCGCGGGGGGGCCGGAAACCGGGGAGCTGTTTTTT